Listed below are T cell receptor beta chains from one sample, sequenced in a study of cytomegalovirus exposure and HLA in healthy donors. Measured with immunoSEQ multiplex PCR; TCRdb has only the in-frame clones, and not every one. The table includes about 190,000 clones, about 81% detected once. Source material: PBMCs. The receptor set was obtained from a man aged 18 to 35 in good health and CMV-seronegative. The CDR3 runs from the conserved cysteine through the conserved F or W. Each record gives: CDR3 DNA, CDR3 protein, clone size, V gene, D gene, J gene. A D gene is named only where the DNA matches it firmly. Part of the rows lack a size; the others show once, few, many or a class for expanded clones.

TGTGCCAGTTTTTCCCTTTCGGGACAGGCCTACTTC | CASFSLSGQAYF | once | TRBV19 | TRBD1 | TRBJ2-5
TGTGCCAGCAGCCCCCGGACCGGACTAGCGCCCAATGAGCAGTTCTTC | CASSPRTGLAPNEQFF | - | TRBV21-1 | - | TRBJ2-1
TGTGCCAGCAGCTTAGGGTTAGCGGAAGAGACCCAGTACTTC | CASSLGLAEETQYF | few | TRBV7-2 | - | TRBJ2-5
TGTGCCATCAGTGAGTCACCCGCTTCGACAGGGGCCAAAAACATTCAGTACTTC | CAISESPASTGAKNIQYF | - | TRBV10-3 | TRBD1 | TRBJ2-4
TGTGCCAGCAGCGTACGGGACTCCTTATCAATTCCGGGCTATGGCTACACCTTC | CASSVRDSLSIPGYGYTF | - | TRBV21-1 | - | TRBJ1-2
TGTGCCAGCAGCTTCCGCACCTACGAGCAGTACTTC | CASSFRTYEQYF | - | TRBV5-6 | - | TRBJ2-7
TGTGCCAGCAGCTTCACTTTAGACAGGGCCTATGGCTACACCTTC | CASSFTLDRAYGYTF | few | TRBV7-9 | TRBD1 | TRBJ1-2
TGTGCCTGGAGTGTAACGAGGGCTAGCGGGAGATACGAGCAGTACTTC | CAWSVTRASGRYEQYF | - | TRBV30 | TRBD2 | TRBJ2-7
TGTGCCAGCAGCTTGTTGACAGGGGGTCAGCCCCAGCATTTT | CASSLLTGGQPQHF | - | TRBV5-6 | TRBD1 | TRBJ1-5
TGTGCCAGCAGCTCACATAGGGGCGAGCAGTACTTC | CASSSHRGEQYF | - | TRBV9 | - | TRBJ2-7
TGTGCCAGCAGCTTAGTCGCCTACGAGCAGTACTTC | CASSLVAYEQYF | - | TRBV7-2 | - | TRBJ2-7
TGTGCCAGCAGCTTAGGGCACCGGTGGGGCGGCTACACCTTC | CASSLGHRWGGYTF | - | TRBV7-6 | - | TRBJ1-2
TGTGCCAGTGGGACAGGGGGGACCTACGAGCAGTACTTC | CASGTGGTYEQYF | few | TRBV19 | TRBD1 | TRBJ2-7
TGTGCCAGCAGGATCTCCGGGACAAGGGGACTAGTACCACTGGGGTACAATGAGCAGTTCTTC | CASRISGTRGLVPLGYNEQFF | - | TRBV28 | TRBD2 | TRBJ2-1
TGTGCCAGCAGTTCCAACCCAGGGGGAGCTAATGAAAAACTGTTTTTT | CASSSNPGGANEKLFF | - | TRBV28 | TRBD1 | TRBJ1-4
TGTGCGAGAGGGGGCCCCTCGAAGACTGAAGCTTTCTTT | CARGGPSKTEAFF | - | TRBV19 | TRBD1 | TRBJ1-1
TGTGCCAGCAGGGGGACTGGCGGGAGGGCCGCCTACAATGAGCAGTTCTTC | CASRGTGGRAAYNEQFF | - | TRBV2 | TRBD2 | TRBJ2-1
TGTGCCACCAGCAGAGCGACAGGGAGAGGAAACACCATATATTTT | CATSRATGRGNTIYF | - | TRBV15 | TRBD1 | TRBJ1-3
TGCGCCAGCAGCCAAGTGGCCAGCTACAATGAGCAGTTCTTC | CASSQVASYNEQFF | once | TRBV4-1 | - | TRBJ2-1
TGTGCCAGCAGCTTAGAACTAGCGGGAGGGGGGGAGCAGTACTTC | CASSLELAGGGEQYF | - | TRBV7-2 | TRBD2 | TRBJ2-7
TGTGCCTGCTTGCAGGGCGGGAGATTATACAATGAGCAGTTCTTC | CACLQGGRLYNEQFF | few | TRBV30 | TRBD2 | TRBJ2-1
TGCAGCGTTGAAGGGGGACAGCAAGAGACCCAGTACTTC | CSVEGGQQETQYF | - | TRBV29-1 | TRBD1 | TRBJ2-5
TGTGCCATCAGGCCTGACAGTTCGAACACTGAAGCTTTCTTT | CAIRPDSSNTEAFF | - | TRBV10-3 | - | TRBJ1-1
TGCAGCGTCGTCCTTGGACAGAGCTACACTGAAGCTTTCTTT | CSVVLGQSYTEAFF | - | TRBV29-1 | - | TRBJ1-1
TGTGCCAGCAGTCCCAGGGGCGATCAGCCCCAGCATTTT | CASSPRGDQPQHF | - | TRBV2 | - | TRBJ1-5
TGTGCCAGCAGTCCTCCGGGACAGGGAGGAACCGGGGAGCTGTTTTTT | CASSPPGQGGTGELFF | - | TRBV28 | TRBD1 | TRBJ2-2
TGTGCCAGCAGTGAATCTCCGGGACAGAGCACAGATACGCAGTATTTT | CASSESPGQSTDTQYF | - | TRBV6-1 | TRBD1 | TRBJ2-3
TGTGCCAGCAGTTCCCGGGACGCCCACCGGGGGCAGTACTTC | CASSSRDAHRGQYF | few | TRBV6-5 | - | TRBJ2-5
TGTGCCAGCAGTTCCGACAGGGACTATGGCTACACCTTC | CASSSDRDYGYTF | - | TRBV28 | TRBD1 | TRBJ1-2
TGTGCCAGCAGTTACAGGGGTGGTGCAACCTACGAGCAGTACTTC | CASSYRGGATYEQYF | - | TRBV6-6 | - | TRBJ2-7
TGCGCCAGCAGCCAAGAAGCGGGGGCAAAGCCCACTGAAGCTTTCTTT | CASSQEAGAKPTEAFF | - | TRBV4-1 | - | TRBJ1-1
TGTGCTAGCAGCTCTGGACAGGGAGGGGAGACCCAGTACTTC | CASSSGQGGETQYF | - | TRBV7-7 | - | TRBJ2-5
TGCGCCAGCAGCCGAACTTGGAGCACAGGGATATCAACTAATGAAAAACTGTTTTTT | CASSRTWSTGISTNEKLFF | - | TRBV5-1 | - | TRBJ1-4
TGTGCCAGCAGCCCCCTTAGCGGGGGGGTCGACGAGCAGTACTTC | CASSPLSGGVDEQYF | - | TRBV27 | TRBD2 | TRBJ2-7
TGTGCCAGCAGTTCCGATAGACAGGGTAATGAAAAACTGTTTTTT | CASSSDRQGNEKLFF | few | TRBV6-5 | TRBD1 | TRBJ1-4
TGTGCCAGCAGTGAAGCGAGGGGACAGGGTAAAGAGACCCAGTACTTC | CASSEARGQGKETQYF | - | TRBV6-1 | TRBD1 | TRBJ2-5
TGTGCCAGCAGGACCCCGAGGGCGGCCTACGAGCAGTACTTC | CASRTPRAAYEQYF | - | TRBV6-1 | - | TRBJ2-7
TGTGCCAGCTCACCCAACAGGTACGAGCAGTACTTC | CASSPNRYEQYF | - | TRBV18 | - | TRBJ2-7
TGTGCCAGCAGCTCAGACAGGCGAAACAATGAGCAGTTCTTC | CASSSDRRNNEQFF | - | TRBV5-6 | - | TRBJ2-1
TGTGCCAGCAGAGCCAGACAAGGACTATTGGATACGCAGTATTTT | CASRARQGLLDTQYF | - | TRBV2 | - | TRBJ2-3
TGTGCCAGCAGCAAGGGACAGGCCTACTCTGGAAACACCATATATTTT | CASSKGQAYSGNTIYF | - | TRBV13 | TRBD1 | TRBJ1-3
TGTGCCAGCAGCCACGCAGAAGAGGCCCAGTACTTC | CASSHAEEAQYF | - | TRBV14 | - | TRBJ2-5
TGTGCCAGCAGTTACTCGGCGGGGGGCAGCACAGATACGCAGTATTTT | CASSYSAGGSTDTQYF | - | TRBV6-5 | TRBD2 | TRBJ2-3
TGTGCCACCAGCAGGGGTCCTCATGCGGGGGTCACTGAAGCTTTCTTT | CATSRGPHAGVTEAFF | once | TRBV15 | - | TRBJ1-1
TGTGCCAGTAGTTCGGGGACGGCGGGACTGACTCAGCCCCAGCATTTT | CASSSGTAGLTQPQHF | - | TRBV19 | - | TRBJ1-5
TGTGCCAGCAGTGACTGGCATCCCTACGAGCAGTACTTC | CASSDWHPYEQYF | - | TRBV6-1 | - | TRBJ2-7
TGTGCCAGCAGCCAAAGGGACAGTAGCAATCAGCCCCAGCATTTT | CASSQRDSSNQPQHF | - | TRBV4-2 | TRBD1 | TRBJ1-5
TGTGCCAGCAGTTACCGGCCTAGATCACCCCTCCACTTT | CASSYRPRSPLHF | - | TRBV6-6 | - | TRBJ1-6
TGTGCCAGCAGTTACTCCGGGAGGGGGGCTTACGAGCAGTACTTC | CASSYSGRGAYEQYF | - | TRBV6-5 | TRBD2 | TRBJ2-7
TGTGCCAGCCGTGACAGAAATCAGGGAACTAATGAAAAACTGTTTTTT | CASRDRNQGTNEKLFF | - | TRBV19 | - | TRBJ1-4
TGTGCCAGCAGTGAAAGGTTTCATGGAGGCAATCAGCCCCAGCATTTT | CASSERFHGGNQPQHF | - | TRBV6-1 | - | TRBJ1-5
TGTGCCAGCAGCGTAGGACGTGGGGCAGTTCAAGAGACCCAGTACTTC | CASSVGRGAVQETQYF | - | TRBV9 | - | TRBJ2-5
TGTGCCAGCAGCTTGGCCGGGACAGGGGTCGACTACACCTTC | CASSLAGTGVDYTF | once | TRBV5-4 | TRBD1 | TRBJ1-2
TGTGCCAGCAGTGACTCGAGGGGGCGGGGTGCGCAGCGGGCCCCCTACAATGAGCAGTTCTTC | CASSDSRGRGAQRAPYNEQFF | - | TRBV6-4 | - | TRBJ2-1
TGTGCCACCGACAAAAGGAGGACCTCCGAAGCTTTCTTT | CATDKRRTSEAFF | - | TRBV28 | - | TRBJ1-1
TGCGCCAGCAGCACCGGGACAGGGATCGTGACCCAGTACTTC | CASSTGTGIVTQYF | - | TRBV5-1 | TRBD1 | TRBJ2-5